Below are 14 T cell receptor beta chains sequenced from a single sample in a study of Ad26.COV2.S vaccination and SARS-CoV-2 variants. Using immunoSEQ multiplex PCR, the repertoire was profiled, and TCRdb retains in-frame clones only, with some absent. The table has over 350,000 clones, about 85% seen once. Documented treatment: roughly 18 received Ad26.COV2.S at low or high dose, single or two shots; several received placebo; per-sample allocation not given. Sample collection was performed on day 63 after the first vaccine or placebo injection. Material: peripheral blood, obtained in a trial of Ad26.COV2.S vaccine versus placebo. All receptors come from a person between 18 and 59 years old who received the Ad26.COV2.S COVID-19 vaccine or a placebo.

This clone showed up just once. The J gene is TRBJ1-1, the V gene TRBV6-4; weak D call: TRBD1 (6 bases). This CDR3 is built from 13 residues. V lost 5 bases and J 4 bases, leaving 11 bases between the germline ends. Germline V gives CDR1 MRHNA, CDR2 SNTAGT. This CDR3 is CASSRTGTTEAFF. CDR3 DNA sequence: TGTGCCAGCAGTCGAACAGGGACCACTGAAGCTTTCTTT.

This chain links TRBV7-9 with TRBJ2-2; D perhaps matches TRBD1 (5 bases). This CDR3 is 15 amino acids long. The V and J ends lost 6 bases and 3 bases respectively, with 14 bases between them. Germline V CDR1 and CDR2: SEHNR, FQNEAQ (reference sequence). The CDR3 DNA follows: TGTGCCAGCAGTCCAGACAGATTACACACCGGGGAGCTGTTTTTT. This codes for CASSPDRLHTGELFF.

The rearrangement joins TRBV11-2 to TRBJ2-5; D remains unclear. CDR1 and CDR2 (germline): SGHAT, FQNNGV. The V gene lost 1 base and the J gene lost 3 bases, with 6 bases spanning the gap. There are 13 residues in the CDR3. In nucleotides, the CDR3 is TGTGCCAGCAGCTTAGTCTGGGAAGAGACCCAGTACTTC. Amino acid sequence: CASSLVWEETQYF.

This chain links TRBV27 with TRBJ1-4; 7 positions match TRBD1. CDR3 length: 16 amino acids. J gave up 0 bases and V 0 bases, and 1 base lay outside the gene matches. Germline CDR1 MNHEY, CDR2 SMNVEV (reference sequence). The CDR3 nucleotides read TGTGCCAGCAGTTTATCCGGACAGGCAACTAATGAAAAACTGTTTTTT. It codes for CASSLSGQATNEKLFF.

This rearrangement joins TRBV11-2 to TRBJ2-2; D possibly corresponds to TRBD1 (6 bases). Germline CDR1 SGHAT, CDR2 FQNNGV. The CDR3 extends over 15 amino acids. V was clipped by 3 bases and J by 4 bases, with 12 bases between them. CDR3 bases: TGTGCCAGCAGCTTCCGCGTGGGGGCCACCGGGGAGCTGTTTTTT. It codes for CASSFRVGATGELFF.

This clone was counted a single time. This chain links TRBV7-2 with TRBJ1-2, with TRBD1 identical over 9 bases. Germline V gene lookup returns CDR1 SGHTA and CDR2 FQGNSA. This CDR3 is 14 amino acids long. The J segment lost 3 bases and the V segment lost 5 bases, leaving 4 bases of the junction unmatched. In DNA form, the CDR3 reads TGTGCCAGCAGCCCAGGACAGGGGTACTATGGCTACACCTTC. As protein: CASSPGQGYYGYTF.

In regard to this clone: The same CDR3 arises from other DNA sequences in this sample as well. The V gene is TRBV5-1, the J gene TRBJ2-5; no reliable D call. The CDR3 is 13 residues long. V dropped 0 bases and J dropped 1 base, with 4 bases sitting between them. Per the germline V gene, CDR1 is SGHRS and CDR2 is YFSETQ. CDR3 DNA: TGCGCCAGCAGCTTGGGACTCCAAGAGACCCAGTACTTC. As protein: CASSLGLQETQYF. The full variable domain, its missing parts supplied by reference TRBV5-1 and TRBJ2-5, is KAGVTQTPRYLIKTRGQQVTLSCSPISGHRSVSWYQQTPGQGLQFLFEYFSETQRNKGNFPGRFSGRQFSNSRSEMNVSTLELGDSALYLCASSLGLQETQYFGPGTRLLVL.

The chain employs TRBV7-9 and TRBJ2-5; the D is unclear. Per the germline V gene, CDR1 is SEHNR and CDR2 is FQNEAQ (reference sequence). V shed 4 bases and J shed 7 bases, with 13 bases lying between them. The CDR3 is 13 residues long. The CDR3 DNA is TGTGCCAGCAGCTCAAAGACATATGTGACCCAGTACTTC. This encodes CASSSKTYVTQYF.

The chain links TRBV5-1 to TRBJ2-7, with D perhaps TRBD2 (5 bases). The germline V gene encodes CDR1 SGHRS and CDR2 YFSETQ. The CDR3 runs 13 residues. V was pared by 4 bases and J by 1 base, with 9 bases between. The CDR3 nucleotides read TGCGCCAGCAGCATCGGGGATTCCTACGAGCAGTACTTC. The encoded protein is CASSIGDSYEQYF.

This clone was recorded once. The chain joins TRBV5-5 to TRBJ2-6; D is uncertain. The CDR3 runs to 16 residues. Germline V gene lookup returns CDR1 SGHKS and CDR2 YYEKEE (reference sequence). Trimming left V 0 bases short and J 1 base short, with 8 bases between. In nucleotides, the CDR3 is TGTGCCAGCAGCTTGGCGGGCGCTTCTGGGGCCAACGTCCTGACTTTC. Translation gives CASSLAGASGANVLTF.

V is TRBV4-1 and J is TRBJ1-1, with D uncertain. The CDR3 loop spans 13 amino acids. The ends were cut back, 4 bases at V and 4 bases at J, with 10 bases in the middle. CDR1 and CDR2 from the germline V gene are MGHRA and YSYEKL. CDR3 sequence (DNA): TGCGCCAGCAGCCCAACTCTCGGCACTGAAGCTTTCTTT. Its translation: CASSPTLGTEAFF.

The chain combines TRBV3-1 (or the pseudogene TRBV3-2) with TRBJ1-4, with D perhaps matching TRBD1 (5 bases). Looked up from germline, CDR1 is LGHDT and CDR2 is YNNKEL (reference sequence). CDR3 length equals 15 residues. The germline V and J ends were trimmed by 3 bases and 4 bases, with 12 bases remaining between them. The CDR3 DNA reads TGTGCCAGCAGCCACGCGGGACGGAATAATGAAAAACTGTTTTTT. This sequence encodes CASSHAGRNNEKLFF.

The gene calls are TRBV14 and TRBJ2-7, with D possibly TRBD1 on 5 matching bases. Germline V gene sequence: CDR1 SGHDN, CDR2 FVKESK. Deletions cut 0 bases from V and 1 base from J, with 10 bases between. CDR3 length: 15 amino acids. The CDR3 sequence is CASSQEFRASYEQYF. DNA of the CDR3: TGTGCCAGCAGCCAAGAATTCAGGGCGTCCTACGAGCAGTACTTC.

J is TRBJ1-5 and V is TRBV13, with D unresolved. Trimming stripped 3 bases from V and 6 bases from J, with 6 bases between. The CDR3 extends over 12 amino acids. The V gene's germline CDR1 is PRHDT and CDR2 FYEKMQ (reference sequence). This CDR3 is CASSFVGQPQHF. The CDR3, as DNA: TGTGCCAGCAGCTTCGTCGGTCAGCCCCAGCATTTT.